One and the same sample provided the 15 T cell receptor beta chains below, sequenced in a study of spatial heterogeneity in lung cancer. Described time point: sample taken at primary tumor resection. Whole RNA, isolated from tumor, nontumor lung or frozen PBMC, was sequenced without prior sorting. Using its own MiXCR run on the 5' RACE reads, TCRdb lists one record per CDR3 protein. The sample records roughly 17,000 distinct CDR3 sequences, around 19% being singletons. The sample in question was PBMCs, obtained at surgery. These receptor sequences come from a male donor with early-stage non-small cell lung cancer.

The chain is built from TRBV7-9 and TRBJ2-2, with unresolved D. The V gene lost 4 bases and the J gene lost 1 base, with 13 bases spanning the gap. The CDR3 length is 16 residues. Per the germline V gene, CDR1 is SEHNR and CDR2 is FQNEAQ (reference sequence). The CDR3 spells CASSSYISENTGELFF. CDR3 in DNA: TGTGCCAGCAGCTCATACATCTCTGAGAACACCGGGGAGCTGTTTTTT.

This sequence joins TRBV11-2 and TRBJ2-1, with D possibly matching TRBD2 (5 bases). Trimming removed 0 bases at V and 5 bases at J, with 8 bases between. Per the germline V gene, CDR1 is SGHAT and CDR2 is FQNNGV. CDR3 length: 14 residues. CDR3 DNA sequence: TGTGCCAGCAGCTTAGACGGGATCGACAATGAGCAGTTCTTC. Its protein is CASSLDGIDNEQFF.

This clonotype came up a few times. The J gene is TRBJ1-5, the V gene TRBV6-5; no reliable D call. The CDR3 spans 15 residues. V lost 0 bases, J lost 3 bases, and 9 bases lay in between. Germline V gives CDR1 MNHEY, CDR2 SVGAGI. CDR3 amino acids: CASSYSMSHNQPQHF. In DNA form, the CDR3 reads TGTGCCAGCAGTTACTCGATGTCCCACAATCAGCCCCAGCATTTT.

This clonotype was seen at least ten times. The V gene is TRBV7-3, the J gene TRBJ2-7, with 9 bases fitting TRBD1. Losses at the gene ends were 4 bases for V and 3 bases for J; bases not matched to a gene: 7. CDR1 and CDR2 from the germline V gene are SGHTA and FQGTGA. The CDR3 has 15 amino acids. The CDR3: CASSSTGGGIYEQYF. CDR3 DNA sequence: TGTGCCAGCAGCTCGACAGGGGGAGGAATCTACGAGCAGTACTTC.

In its sample, this clonotype ranks as medium-sized. The chain uses TRBV7-8 and TRBJ2-7; 7 positions agree with TRBD2. Germline loops: CDR1 SGHVS, CDR2 FQNEAQ. The trim removed 5 bases at V and 4 bases at J, leaving 14 bases unmatched. The CDR3 is made up of 16 amino acids. This chain's CDR3 is CASSLTPPGGGYEQYF. Written as DNA, the CDR3 is TGTGCCAGCAGCCTAACCCCCCCCGGGGGAGGGTACGAGCAGTACTTC.

This clonotype was seen ten or more times. The chain employs TRBV29-1 and TRBJ1-1, with a weak D call TRBD1 (5 bases). V lost 6 bases, J lost 1 base, and 12 bases lay in between. This CDR3 has 13 residues. Germline V lookup: CDR1 SQVTM, CDR2 ANQGSEA. CDR3 DNA: TGCAGCGTAGAGGGACCTACGAACACTGAAGCTTTCTTT. It specifies CSVEGPTNTEAFF.

The rearrangement joins TRBV19 to TRBJ1-5, with D uncertain. The CDR3 has 14 amino acids. V was trimmed by 6 bases and J by 2 bases, leaving 11 bases between them. Looked up from germline, CDR1 is LNHDA and CDR2 is SQIVND (reference sequence). This chain's CDR3 is CASRDGGGNQPQHF. DNA of the CDR3: TGTGCCAGTAGGGACGGCGGTGGCAATCAGCCCCAGCATTTT. The entire variable domain, with the rest obtained from reference TRBV19 and TRBJ1-5, is as follows: DGGITQSPKYLFRKEGQNVTLSCEQNLNHDAMYWYRQDPGQGLRLIYYSQIVNDFQKGDIAEGYSVSREKKESFPLTVTSAQKNPTAFYLCASRDGGGNQPQHFGDGTRLSIL.

The chain recombines TRBV20-1 with TRBJ2-1; 8 nucleotides agree with TRBD2. From germline, CDR1 is DFQATT and CDR2 SNEGSKA (reference sequence). Trimming cost V 4 bases and J 4 bases; bases outside gene matches: 6. This CDR3 comprises 14 residues. CDR3 residues: CSATSGGGYNEQFF. DNA of the CDR3: TGCAGTGCTACCTCGGGCGGGGGGTACAATGAGCAGTTCTTC.

This clonotype was picked up many times. Sequence at one end of the junction differs from germline and may be a read error. The chain has TRBV7-7 and TRBJ1-6; TRBD1 might be the D (5 bases). The CDR3 runs 16 residues. CDR1 and CDR2 from the germline V gene are SSHAT and FNYEAQ (reference sequence). The CDR3 sequence: CASSLASIPRDSPLHF. The DNA of the CDR3 is TGTGCTAGCAGCTTAGCGTCCATACCCAGGGATTCACCCCTCCACTTT.

By sample fraction, this clonotype is medium-sized. The chain recombines TRBV2 with TRBJ2-2; 8 bases align to TRBD2. Germline lookup yields CDR1 SNHLY and CDR2 FYNNEI. J lost 4 bases, V lost 8 bases, and 15 bases had no gene match. The CDR3 spans 17 residues. This CDR3 reads CASDLITGGPSTGELFF. Written as DNA, the CDR3 is TGTGCCAGCGATTTGATAACGGGGGGGCCGAGCACCGGGGAGCTGTTTTTT.

This clonotype is termed medium-sized. The gene calls are TRBV12-3 or TRBV12-4 and TRBJ2-3, with 8 positions matching TRBD1. The CDR3 loop spans 15 amino acids. The J segment lost 2 bases and the V segment lost 6 bases, leaving 7 bases of the junction unmatched. Here the CDR3 reads CASRTRTGITDTQYF. The DNA of the CDR3 is TGTGCCAGCAGGACCAGGACAGGGATCACAGATACGCAGTATTTT.

This clonotype rates as medium-sized. The CDR3 reads CASSTGQGASQPQHF. CDR3 sequence (DNA): TGTGCCAGTAGTACGGGACAGGGGGCAAGTCAGCCCCAGCATTTT. This rearrangement joins TRBV19 to TRBJ1-5; 12 nucleotides agree with TRBD1. The CDR3 spans 15 residues. J was trimmed by 6 bases and V by 4 bases; bases with no gene match: 4. CDR1 is LNHDA, CDR2 SQIVND, per germline (reference sequence).

The chain combines TRBV20-1 with TRBJ2-2, with D uncertain. Germline CDR1 DFQATT, CDR2 SNEGSKA (reference sequence). This CDR3 contains 15 residues. Trimming took 0 bases from V and 4 from J, leaving 12 bases between them. This chain's CDR3 is CSARDYEESTGELFF. In DNA, the CDR3 is TGCAGTGCTAGAGATTACGAGGAGAGCACCGGGGAGCTGTTTTTT.

The chain recombines TRBV12-5 with TRBJ2-5, with D perhaps matching TRBD1 (6 bases). The CDR3 has 18 amino acids. V was cut by 2 bases and J by 3 bases, with 22 bases left in between. Germline CDR1 and CDR2: LGHNT and FRNRAP. Written as DNA, the CDR3 is TGTGCTAGTGGTTTGTTACGAATCCAGGGGCGCCGAGAAGAGACCCAGTACTTC. Its translation is CASGLLRIQGRREETQYF. Full variable domain (rest looked up from reference TRBV12-5 and TRBJ2-5): DARVTQTPRHKVTEMGQEVTMRCQPILGHNTVFWYRQTMMQGLELLAYFRNRAPLDDSGMPKDRFSAEMPDATLATLKIQPSEPRDSAVYFCASGLLRIQGRREETQYFGPGTRLLVL.

This clonotype occurred many times. The CDR3 DNA sequence: TGTGCCAGCAGCTTGCGACAGGCGGTTGAGCAGTTCTTC. Its translation is CASSLRQAVEQFF. V gene TRBV7-8 combines with J gene TRBJ2-1; D perhaps matches TRBD1 (6 bases). The V end was cut by 3 bases, the J end by 9 bases, with 12 bases between. The CDR3 contains 13 residues. The germline gives CDR1 SGHVS, CDR2 FQNEAQ.